A selection of T cell receptor beta chains follows, all from one sample in a study of OX40 agonist ivuxolimab in advanced cancers. Using immunoSEQ multiplex PCR, the repertoire was profiled, and TCRdb retains in-frame clones only, with some absent. This table holds around 60,000 clones, 75% to 90% found once. Sequencing used CD4+ or CD8+ T cells sorted from blood, obtained in a trial of the OX40 agonist ivuxolimab. The receptors stem from an adult with an advanced solid tumor such as melanoma, head and neck, liver or kidney cancer. Each CDR3 is given with its conserved first and last residue. D genes are given only for firm matches. Clone sizes are given selectively: once, few, many, or a class where the clone is expanded.

>.|TRBJ1-5|TRBV15|.
TGTGCCACCAGCAGAGATCGGCTGAACAGCAATCAGCCCCAGCATTTT
CATSRDRLNSNQPQHF
>.|TRBJ2-1|TRBV5-1|.
TGCGCCAGCAGCTTGGCCTCAAGGGGCCGCGGGCCCCTCTACAATGAGCAGTTCTTC
CASSLASRGRGPLYNEQFF
>.|TRBJ2-5|TRBV6-5|.
TGTGCCAGCAGTAGGCAGGCTCAAGAGACCCAGTACTTC
CASSRQAQETQYF
>.|TRBJ2-4|TRBV6-6|.
TGTGCCAGCAGTAACAGGAATCTGGGCATTCAGTACTTC
CASSNRNLGIQYF
>.|TRBJ1-5|TRBV19|.
TGTGCCAGTACCCCTTGGGGTGGGGAGCAGCCCCAGCATTTT
CASTPWGGEQPQHF
>TRBD1|TRBJ2-5|TRBV9|once
TGTGCCAGCAGCGTAGAGGCAGGGGGAGAGACCCAGTACTTC
CASSVEAGGETQYF
>TRBD1|TRBJ2-7|TRBV2|.
TGTGCCAGCAAAACCGGGACAGGTGCCTACGAGCAGTACTTC
CASKTGTGAYEQYF
>.|TRBJ1-3|TRBV5-5|.
TGTGCCAGCAGCTTTTGGGGCCCAGGCCTCTCTGGAAACACCATATATTTT
CASSFWGPGLSGNTIYF
>.|TRBJ1-1|TRBV11-1|.
TGTGCCAGCAGCGTTAACACTGAAGCTTTCTTT
CASSVNTEAFF
>.|TRBJ2-1|TRBV5-6|.
TGTGCCAGCAGCTTATGGACAGACAATGAGCAGTTCTTC
CASSLWTDNEQFF
>.|TRBJ1-2|TRBV7-2|.
TGTGCCAGCAGCTTAGGCAGGACTGATGGCTACACCTTC
CASSLGRTDGYTF
>TRBD1|TRBJ2-3|TRBV7-3|.
TGTGCCAGCAGCTACCGACAGGGGGGAAGCACAGATACGCAGTATTTT
CASSYRQGGSTDTQYF
>.|TRBJ1-4|TRBV4-1|.
TGCGCCAGCAGCCAAGAGGGAGCAACTAATGAAAAACTGTTTTTT
CASSQEGATNEKLFF
>TRBD1|TRBJ2-7|TRBV29-1|.
TGCAGCGCCGGGACAGCCTACGAGCAGTACTTC
CSAGTAYEQYF
>TRBD1|TRBJ1-1|TRBV6-6|.
TGTGCCAGCATAGTTGGACAGGGAATGAACACTGAAGCTTTCTTT
CASIVGQGMNTEAFF
>.|TRBJ2-6|TRBV19|.
TGTGCCAGTAGTAACGGGTTCTTAAGCTCTGGGGCCAACGTCCTGACTTTC
CASSNGFLSSGANVLTF
>TRBD1|TRBJ2-7|TRBV9|.
TGTGCCAGCAGCTTCCGACAGGGGCCCTACGAGCAGTACTTC
CASSFRQGPYEQYF
>TRBD1|TRBJ2-2|TRBV4-2|few
TGTGCCAGCAGCCAAGGGACAGGGGACACCGGGGAGCTGTTTTTT
CASSQGTGDTGELFF
>TRBD2|TRBJ2-3|TRBV15|.
TGTGCCACCAGCAGAGGCACGAGCGGGAGGACCACAGATACGCAGTATTTT
CATSRGTSGRTTDTQYF
>TRBD1|TRBJ1-2|TRBV7-9|.
TGTGCCAGCAGCTTAGACAGGGGAACTTCTAACTATGGCTACACCTTC
CASSLDRGTSNYGYTF
>TRBD2|TRBJ2-7|TRBV28|.
TGTGCCAGCAGACCCGCGGGGGTCCCGGGCTCCTACGAGCAGTACTTC
CASRPAGVPGSYEQYF
>.|TRBJ1-2|TRBV2|.
TGTGCCAGCACCGAAGGGGGGGGCTATGGCTACACCTTC
CASTEGGGYGYTF
>TRBD2|TRBJ2-3|TRBV5-1|once
TGCGCCAGCAGCCCACAGAGCGGGGTTAACACAGATACGCAGTATTTT
CASSPQSGVNTDTQYF
>.|TRBJ2-3|TRBV2|.
TGTGCCAGCAGGCGATCCGTTGCGGGCTCTAGCACAGATACGCAGTATTTT
CASRRSVAGSSTDTQYF
>.|TRBJ2-3|TRBV11-2|.
TGTGCCAGCAGCTACAGACAGTCCAACACAGATACGCAGTATTTT
CASSYRQSNTDTQYF
>.|TRBJ2-1|TRBV18|.
TGTGCCAGCTCACCCGGGAAGGAGCAGTTCTTC
CASSPGKEQFF
>TRBD2|TRBJ2-7|TRBV27|once
TGTGCCAGCACCCCCCTGGGGCTAGCGGGAAATACCTACGAGCAGTACTTC
CASTPLGLAGNTYEQYF
>.|TRBJ1-2|TRBV7-9|.
TGTGCCAGCAGCCGTCTACCGGGCTACTATGGCTACACCTTC
CASSRLPGYYGYTF
>TRBD1|TRBJ2-2|TRBV18|.
TGTGCCAGCTCCCTCTCGGGACAGGGTGTCGGGGAGCTGTTTTTT
CASSLSGQGVGELFF
>TRBD2|TRBJ2-2|TRBV18|.
TGTGCCAGCTCACCAAATAGTCTGAGCGGGGCTAACACCGGGGAGCTGTTTTTT
CASSPNSLSGANTGELFF
>.|TRBJ1-5|TRBV2|.
TGTGCCAGCAGTGAAAGGGGGGATGGGGCAGGGGTGGATCAGCCCCAGCATTTT
CASSERGDGAGVDQPQHF
>.|TRBJ2-5|TRBV4-2|.
TGTGCCAGCAGCCATGAAGCCCCCCAAGAGACCCAGTACTTC
CASSHEAPQETQYF
>.|TRBJ2-2|TRBV9|.
TGTGCCAGCAGACAGGGGAGGGACACCGGGGAGCTGTTTTTT
CASRQGRDTGELFF
>TRBD2|TRBJ2-7|TRBV9|.
TGTGCCAGCAGCGTAGGTAGACTAGCGGGAGACGAGCAGTACTTC
CASSVGRLAGDEQYF
>TRBD1|TRBJ1-2|TRBV4-2|.
TGTGCCAGCAGCCAAGGGACAGGGGGCTATGGCTACACCTTC
CASSQGTGGYGYTF
>.|TRBJ1-2|TRBV4-2|.
TGTGCCAGCAGCCAAGTGCTCTGGGACGGAACTACTAACTATGGCTACACCTTC
CASSQVLWDGTTNYGYTF
>.|TRBJ2-1|TRBV9|.
TGTGCCAGCAGCGTAAACGATGAGCAGTTCTTC
CASSVNDEQFF
>TRBD1|TRBJ1-1|TRBV15|.
TGTGCCACCAGCAGAGCCCACAGGGGGTATAACACTGAAGCTTTCTTT
CATSRAHRGYNTEAFF
>.|TRBJ2-5|TRBV6-6|.
TGTGCCAGCACTCACCGGGAGCAGACCCAGTACTTC
CASTHREQTQYF
>.|TRBJ1-3|TRBV2|.
TGTGCCAGCAGTGACCGGGGGGTCTCTGGAAACACCATATATTTT
CASSDRGVSGNTIYF
>.|TRBJ1-2|TRBV30|.
TGTGCCTGGATGACCCCTCCACGGCTCTTC
CAWMTPPRLF
>.|TRBJ1-1|TRBV18|once
TGTGCCAGCTCACCGAGAAGAGCCATGAACACTGAAGCTTTCTTT
CASSPRRAMNTEAFF
>TRBD2|TRBJ2-7|TRBV7-8|.
TGTGCCAGCAGCTTAGACGCTGGACTAGCGGGAGCCGAGCAGTACTTC
CASSLDAGLAGAEQYF
>.|TRBJ2-1|TRBV5-1|.
TGCGCCAGCAGCACACCTCGGACTGGCTCCTACAATGAGCAGTTCTTC
CASSTPRTGSYNEQFF
>TRBD1|TRBJ1-5|TRBV2|.
TGTGCCAGCAGTGAAGGGCTATTCCGACAGGGGAGCAATCAGCCCCAGCATTTT
CASSEGLFRQGSNQPQHF
>.|TRBJ1-2|TRBV20-1|.
TGCAGTGGTTATGGCTACACCTTC
CSGYGYTF
>TRBD1|TRBJ1-5|TRBV2|.
TGTGCCAGCAGTCCCGGGACAGGGGGTCAGCCCCAGCATTTT
CASSPGTGGQPQHF